One sample yielded the 21 T cell receptor beta chains listed below, sequenced in a study of blood T cells in healthy people across ages. The use of a sample-barcoded 5' primer and a J-beta primer mix characterized a second PCR of about 7 to 12 cycles. TCRdb called the 5' RACE reads again in MiXCR, with one record for every CDR3 protein. Of roughly 1.6 million distinct CDR3 sequences in the sample, about 31% were seen once. The sequencing input was blood. These receptors all come from a woman in her 30s in good health.

This clonotype was detected a few times. This chain uses TRBV29-1 with TRBJ2-4, with D perhaps matching TRBD1 or TRBD2 (6 bases each). Between the trimmed V and J ends, which lost 1 base and 2 bases, there was a span of 18 bases. In germline, CDR1 is SQVTM, CDR2 ANQGSEA. The CDR3 runs 17 residues. The CDR3 protein is CSVEGLTWRGTKNIQYF. Written as DNA, the CDR3 is TGCAGCGTTGAAGGCCTGACATGGAGGGGGACCAAAAACATTCAGTACTTC. The full variable domain, rest sourced from reference TRBV29-1 and TRBJ2-4, is SAVISQKPSRDICQRGTSLTIQCQVDSQVTMMFWYRQQPGQSLTLIATANQGSEATYESGFVIDKFPISRPNLTFSTLTVSNMSPEDSSIYLCSVEGLTWRGTKNIQYFGAGTRLSVL.

The chain recombines TRBV21-1 with TRBJ2-5; TRBD2 reflects the table's D call only, with no check against the DNA. TRBV21-1 is assigned pseudogene status. The CDR3 runs 13 residues. The CDR3: CASKTSGGETQYF. The CDR3 nucleotides read TGTGCCAGCAAAACATCTGGAGGGGAGACCCAGTACTTC.

This clonotype was detected many times. The V and J genes are TRBV4-1 and TRBJ1-1, with D maybe TRBD1 (5 bases). Germline V lookup: CDR1 MGHRA, CDR2 YSYEKL. The V end was cut by 1 base, the J end by 5 bases, with 14 bases between. The CDR3 extends over 15 amino acids. CDR3 nucleotide sequence: TGCGCCAGCAGCCAAGTTGGTCTTAAGGGGACTGAAGCTTTCTTT. As protein: CASSQVGLKGTEAFF.

This clonotype was counted only a few times. The chain employs TRBV9 and TRBJ2-2; 8 positions agree with TRBD1. Germline V lookup: CDR1 SGDLS, CDR2 YYNGEE. This CDR3 has 15 residues. J gave up 4 bases and V 0 bases, and 2 bases lay outside the gene matches. CDR3 nucleotides: TGTGCCAGCAGCGTAGTGGGACAGGTCACCGGGGAGCTGTTTTTT. Translated: CASSVVGQVTGELFF.

This clonotype was seen a handful of times. The rearrangement uses TRBV15 and TRBJ1-4; D gene ambiguous. Germline CDR1 is LNHNV and CDR2 is YYDKDF (reference sequence). The CDR3 is 15 residues long. V gave up 5 bases and J gave up 4 bases, with 14 bases separating them. CDR3 DNA sequence: TGTGCCACCAGCTGGATGGACTCCGTTAATGAAAAACTGTTTTTT. Residues: CATSWMDSVNEKLFF.

This clonotype has just a few counts. This chain links TRBV28 with TRBJ2-5, with 10 bases that match TRBD2. The CDR3 is made up of 16 amino acids. From germline, CDR1 is MDHEN and CDR2 SYDVKM. V was clipped by 4 bases and J by 5 bases; unmatched bases: 10. The CDR3 is CASSSQTSGYRETQYF. In DNA, the CDR3 is TGTGCCAGCAGTTCCCAGACTAGCGGGTACCGGGAGACCCAGTACTTC.

The chain joins TRBV4-1 to TRBJ1-3; 9 bases line up with TRBD1. The CDR3 totals 17 residues. With V trimmed by 5 bases and J by 4 bases, 12 bases remained unmatched. The germline CDR1 and CDR2 sequences are MGHRA and YSYEKL. Here the CDR3 reads CASSGLGTGFTGNTIYF. In DNA, the CDR3 is TGCGCCAGCAGCGGACTCGGGACAGGGTTTACCGGAAACACCATATATTTT.

This chain links TRBV5-1 with TRBJ2-7, with TRBD1 identical over 8 bases. There are 13 residues in the CDR3. The V gene's germline CDR1 is SGHRS and CDR2 YFSETQ. The junction had 5 bases not matched to a gene; V was cut back by 6 bases and J by 3 bases. The CDR3 is CASTGGTGYEQYF. The CDR3 DNA is TGCGCCAGCACCGGAGGGACAGGCTACGAGCAGTACTTC.

The genes are TRBV2 and TRBJ2-4; D is unresolved. Per germline, CDR1 SNHLY and CDR2 FYNNEI. Trimming left V 6 bases short and J 1 base short, with 10 bases between. CDR3 length: 14 amino acids. CDR3 residues: CASSPERAKNIQYF. CDR3 nucleotide sequence: TGTGCCAGCAGCCCGGAGAGGGCCAAAAACATTCAGTACTTC.

This chain links TRBV3-1 with TRBJ1-2; no reliable D call. The CDR3 is made up of 14 amino acids. The germline V and J ends were trimmed by 2 bases and 4 bases, with 11 bases remaining between them. From germline, CDR1 is LGHDT and CDR2 YNNKEL (reference sequence). CDR3 protein: CASSQRGASYGYTF. CDR3 bases: TGTGCCAGCAGCCAACGCGGAGCGTCCTATGGCTACACCTTC.

This clonotype was picked up a small number of times. The chain uses TRBV5-5 and TRBJ2-7; no firm D call. The ends were cut back, 3 bases at V and 3 bases at J, with 7 bases in the middle. Germline lookup yields CDR1 SGHKS and CDR2 YYEKEE (reference sequence). This CDR3 has 12 residues. CDR3 protein: CASSSEDYEQYF. CDR3 in DNA: TGTGCCAGCAGCTCCGAGGACTACGAGCAGTACTTC.

A word on this clonotype: Mismatch with germline at one junction end may stem from a read error. V and J are TRBV6-6 and TRBJ2-5; D not resolved. This CDR3 is 14 amino acids long. CDR1 is MNHNY and CDR2 is SVGAGI in the germline V gene (reference sequence). DNA for the CDR3: TGTGCCGGCAGTTACCCTGCAGCGCCCGGGACCCAGTACTTC. As protein: CAGSYPAAPGTQYF.

This clonotype showed up just a few times. The CDR3 DNA reads as TGTGCCAGCATATCGGGACACCGCGCCTACGAGCAGTACTTC. This sequence encodes CASISGHRAYEQYF. The chain links TRBV6-1 to TRBJ2-7, with D perhaps TRBD1 (6 bases). Germline V gene lookup returns CDR1 MNHNS and CDR2 SASEGT. V was cut by 7 bases and J by 2 bases, with 15 bases left in between. The CDR3 is 14 residues long.

The V call is TRBV11-1, the J call TRBJ2-7; no clear D gene. Germline loops: CDR1 SGHAT, CDR2 FQDESV (reference sequence). Trimming cost V 5 bases and J 0 bases, with 11 bases left between them. The CDR3 loop spans 14 amino acids. CDR3 residues: CASSPSTLSYEQYF. The DNA of the CDR3 is TGTGCCAGCAGCCCTTCGACGCTCTCCTACGAGCAGTACTTC.

The chain couples TRBV20-1 to TRBJ1-1, with D unclear. The CDR3 is made up of 14 amino acids. The germline gives CDR1 DFQATT, CDR2 SNEGSKA (reference sequence). V gave up 3 bases and J gave up 3 bases, with 14 bases separating them. CDR3 amino acids: CSASPGGWDTEAFF. In nucleotides, the CDR3 is TGCAGTGCTAGCCCAGGCGGATGGGACACTGAAGCTTTCTTT.

The chain carries TRBV7-8 and TRBJ1-1; maybe TRBD1 (5 bases). Germline CDR1 SGHVS, CDR2 FQNEAQ. The CDR3 is 15 amino acids. V lost 5 bases, J lost 1 base, and 14 bases lay in between. The CDR3 loop reads CASSRTGTPNTEAFF. The CDR3 DNA follows: TGTGCCAGCAGCCGTACCGGGACGCCGAACACTGAAGCTTTCTTT.

This clonotype was picked up a small number of times. The chain links TRBV15 to TRBJ2-7; 9 nucleotides line up with TRBD2. Germline assignment: CDR1 LNHNV and CDR2 YYDKDF (reference sequence). There are 16 residues in the CDR3. Trimming removed 0 bases from V and 4 bases from J; junction bases left unmatched: 7. The CDR3 nucleotides are TGTGCCACCAGCAGAGATGCGTCTAGCGGGATTTACGAGCAGTACTTC. It yields the protein CATSRDASSGIYEQYF.

The chain joins TRBV10-3 to TRBJ2-7; TRBD2 agrees at 8 bases. The V gene end was trimmed by 8 bases and the J gene end by 5 bases; junction bases not matched to a gene: 8. The germline V gene encodes CDR1 ENHRY and CDR2 SYGVKD. The CDR3 spans 13 residues. CDR3 protein: CAIRGTSSDEQYF. CDR3 sequence (DNA): TGTGCCATCCGCGGGACTAGTAGCGACGAGCAGTACTTC.

The V gene is TRBV20-1, the J gene TRBJ2-4; D is possibly TRBD1 (5 bases). V shed 4 bases and J shed 6 bases, with 16 bases lying between them. The CDR3 is made up of 14 amino acids. CDR1 DFQATT and CDR2 SNEGSKA come from the germline V gene (reference sequence). CDR3 sequence (DNA): TGCAGTGCTATCCCCTCAGGGCAGGGAAACATTCAGTACTTC. Encoded protein: CSAIPSGQGNIQYF.

This chain connects TRBV28 to TRBJ1-5; D is uncertain. The CDR3 consists of 16 residues. The V and J ends lost 5 bases and 0 bases respectively, with 14 bases between them. CDR1 and CDR2 from the germline V gene are MDHEN and SYDVKM. The CDR3 reads CASSPSRDDSNQPQHF. The CDR3 DNA reads TGTGCCAGCAGTCCAAGTCGGGATGATAGCAATCAGCCCCAGCATTTT.

This clonotype was detected many times. The chain employs TRBV13 and TRBJ2-1; TRBD1 agrees at 9 bases. Germline lookup yields CDR1 PRHDT and CDR2 FYEKMQ (reference sequence). V was clipped by 7 bases and J by 9 bases; unmatched bases: 4. This CDR3 is built from 12 residues. The CDR3 here is CASTPTGGEQFF. CDR3 DNA: TGTGCCAGCACCCCGACAGGGGGTGAGCAGTTCTTC.